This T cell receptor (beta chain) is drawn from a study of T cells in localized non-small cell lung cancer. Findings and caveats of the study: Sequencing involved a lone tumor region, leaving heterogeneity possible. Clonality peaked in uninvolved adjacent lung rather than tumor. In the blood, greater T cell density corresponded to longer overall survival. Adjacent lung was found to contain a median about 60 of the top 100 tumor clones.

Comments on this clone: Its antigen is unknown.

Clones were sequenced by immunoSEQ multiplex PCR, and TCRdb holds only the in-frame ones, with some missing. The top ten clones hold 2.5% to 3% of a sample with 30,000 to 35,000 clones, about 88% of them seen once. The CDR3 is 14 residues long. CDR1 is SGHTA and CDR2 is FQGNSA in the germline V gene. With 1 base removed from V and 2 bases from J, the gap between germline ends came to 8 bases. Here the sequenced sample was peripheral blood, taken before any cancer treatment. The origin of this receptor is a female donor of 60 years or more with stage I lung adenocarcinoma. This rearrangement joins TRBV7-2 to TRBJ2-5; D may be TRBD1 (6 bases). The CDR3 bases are TGTGCCAGCAGCTTAGGGGGGCTACAAGAGACCCAGTACTTC. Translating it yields CASSLGGLQETQYF.